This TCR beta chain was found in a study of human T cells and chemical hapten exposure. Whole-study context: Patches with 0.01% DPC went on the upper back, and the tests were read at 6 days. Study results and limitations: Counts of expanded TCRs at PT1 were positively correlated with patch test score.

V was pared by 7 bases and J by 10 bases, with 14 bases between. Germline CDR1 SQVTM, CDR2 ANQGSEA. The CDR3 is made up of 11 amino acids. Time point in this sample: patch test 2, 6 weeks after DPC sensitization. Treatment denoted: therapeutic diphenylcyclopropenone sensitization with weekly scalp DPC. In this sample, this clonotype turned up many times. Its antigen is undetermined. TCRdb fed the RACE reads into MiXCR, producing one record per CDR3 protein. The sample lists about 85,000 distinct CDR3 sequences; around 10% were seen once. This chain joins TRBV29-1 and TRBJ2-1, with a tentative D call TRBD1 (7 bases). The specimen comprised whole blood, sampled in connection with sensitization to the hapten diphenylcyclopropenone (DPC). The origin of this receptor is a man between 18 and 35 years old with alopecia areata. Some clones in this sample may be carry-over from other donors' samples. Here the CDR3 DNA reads TGCAGCGGATCAGGGGGGTTGGAGCAGTTCTTC. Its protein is CSGSGGLEQFF.